What follows is one T cell receptor (beta chain) and its context. Its target is not known. Trimming pared 6 bases from V and 3 bases from J, leaving 12 bases between. Germline CDR1 SGHNT, CDR2 YYREEE (reference sequence). The CDR3 consists of 13 residues. TCRdb fed the RT-PCR reads into MiXCR, producing one record per CDR3 protein. The sample comprises hundreds of thousands of distinct CDR3 sequences, around 8% of which are singletons, and roughly 13% rests with the top ten. These data are taken from a study of response to subunit inactivated influenza vaccine. Study observations and caveats: It was suggested by the authors that few new T cells are recruited by each seasonal influenza vaccination.

The sequencing used PBMCs from blood, collected less than 25 months after vaccination. V gene TRBV5-4 combines with J gene TRBJ1-1, with D unclear. The receptor was derived from a man between 50 and 70 years old who received an inactivated influenza vaccine. CDR3 region: CASNLQPYTEAFF. The CDR3 nucleotides are TGTGCCAGCAACCTACAGCCGTACACTGAAGCTTTCTTT.